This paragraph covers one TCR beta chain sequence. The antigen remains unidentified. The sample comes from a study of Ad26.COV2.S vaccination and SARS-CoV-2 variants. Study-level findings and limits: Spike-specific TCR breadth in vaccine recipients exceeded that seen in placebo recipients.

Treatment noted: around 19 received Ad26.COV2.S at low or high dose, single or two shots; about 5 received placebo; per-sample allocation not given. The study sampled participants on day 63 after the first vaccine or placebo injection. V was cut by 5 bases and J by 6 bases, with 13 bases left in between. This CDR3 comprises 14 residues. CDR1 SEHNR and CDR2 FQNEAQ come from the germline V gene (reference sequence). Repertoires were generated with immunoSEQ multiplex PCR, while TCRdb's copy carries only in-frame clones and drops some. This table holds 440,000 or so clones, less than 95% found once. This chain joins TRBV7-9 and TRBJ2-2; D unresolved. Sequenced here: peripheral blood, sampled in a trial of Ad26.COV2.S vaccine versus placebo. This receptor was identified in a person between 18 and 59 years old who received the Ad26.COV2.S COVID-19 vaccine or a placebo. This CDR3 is CASSPPQWPGELFF. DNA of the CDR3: TGTGCCAGCAGCCCCCCCCAGTGGCCCGGGGAGCTGTTTTTT. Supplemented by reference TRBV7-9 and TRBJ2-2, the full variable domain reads DTGVSQNPRHKITKRGQNVTFRCDPISEHNRLYWYRQTLGQGPEFLTYFQNEAQLEKSRLLSDRFSAERPKGSFSTLEIQRTEQGDSAMYLCASSPPQWPGELFFGEGSRLTVL.